This section outlines one TCR beta chain sequence together with its context. Antigen: not known. The data were obtained in a study of cytomegalovirus exposure and HLA in healthy donors. About the research overall: There were tens of millions of unique TCRs (from HLA-typed donors) in an early data release.

This CDR3 comprises 14 residues. V was trimmed by 5 bases and J by 0 bases, leaving 8 bases between them. Germline-derived CDR1 and CDR2 are MNHEY and SVGAGI. General study results and limits: Later, an analysis found that common viral pathogens appeared to be linked with several of the most significant clusters.

60 Vbeta and 13 Jbeta primers were used in PCR. The table came from immunoSEQ multiplex PCR; TCRdb's copy has only in-frame clones and leaves some out. The sample has around 140,000 clones, around 77% seen once. The rearrangement joins TRBV6-5 to TRBJ1-3; D gene uncertain. The sample was PBMCs. The clonotype originates from a woman aged 55-70 years in good health and CMV-seronegative. The CDR3: CASSTLLSGNTIYF. The CDR3 nucleotides are TGTGCCAGCAGTACCTTACTCTCTGGAAACACCATATATTTT.